The clone carrying this T cell receptor (beta chain) has just a few counts. What it binds is not known. This sample was included in a study of blood T cells in healthy people across ages. Study findings and constraints: Versus aged donors, long-lived donors had higher diversity and more naive CD4+ cells. While age rose, TCR beta diversity per million T cells dropped in a roughly linear way.

V was pared by 6 bases and J by 9 bases, with 4 bases of the junction left unmatched. This CDR3 region has 13 residues. Germline V CDR1 and CDR2: MNHNY, SVGAGI (reference sequence). A second about 7 to 11 cycle PCR used barcoded and J-beta primers. Every sample gave at least 3 million paired-end reads containing CDR3. From the 5' RACE reads, TCRdb called clonotypes with MiXCR, one entry per CDR3 protein. The sample contains around 1,600,000 distinct CDR3 sequences, roughly two fifths of which appear only once. The TCR sequence derives from a woman in her late teens or twenties in good health. Source material: blood. The chain is built from TRBV6-6 and TRBJ1-6; 8 positions match TRBD1. The CDR3 DNA is TGTGCCAGCAGATTGACAGGGGTTTCACCCCTCCACTTT. Amino acids: CASRLTGVSPLHF.